The sample holds one count of the clone carrying this T cell receptor (beta chain). This sample stems from a study of blood T cell repertoires in COVID-19. The Seattle patients, enrolled during active infection, were followed longitudinally. V lost 2 bases and J 4 bases, leaving 13 bases between the germline ends. The germline V gene has CDR1 MRHNA and CDR2 SNTAGT. The CDR3 totals 15 residues. The assay was immunoSEQ multiplex PCR, and TCRdb's table has in-frame clones only and misses some. The sample lists 300,000 to 450,000 clones; approximately 89% were seen once. The TCR sequence derives from a woman aged 55-69 years with COVID-19, enrolled during active disease. The rearrangement links TRBV6-4 to TRBJ2-3, with D maybe TRBD1 (6 bases). The specimen sequenced was peripheral blood. CDR3 sequence reads: CASSDTFEGADTQYF. The DNA for the CDR3 is TGTGCCAGCAGTGACACCTTCGAGGGGGCAGATACGCAGTATTTT.